These T cell receptor beta chains were read from a single sample in a study of blood T cell repertoires in COVID-19. Repertoires were generated with immunoSEQ multiplex PCR, while TCRdb's copy carries only in-frame clones and drops some. The sample records under 450,000 clones, over 75% being singletons. What was sequenced was peripheral blood. These receptors originate from a woman aged 40 to 49 with COVID-19, enrolled during active disease. CDR3s include the opening cysteine and the closing phenylalanine or tryptophan. A D gene is named only where the DNA matches it firmly. Expanded clones are given a class, and other clones once, few, many or no size at all.

V,size,J,D,DNA,CDR3
TRBV6-5,.,TRBJ2-7,.,TGTGCCAGCAGTTACGGTGCAGGGATCTACGAGCAGTACTTC,CASSYGAGIYEQYF
TRBV6-5,.,TRBJ2-2,.,TGTGCCAGCAAGGCCGGCAGGGGCCTTACCGGGGAGCTGTTTTTT,CASKAGRGLTGELFF
TRBV27,.,TRBJ2-5,.,TGTGCCAGCAGTTCTCCAGGGAAAGAAGAGACCCAGTACTTC,CASSSPGKEETQYF
TRBV24-1,.,TRBJ2-6,TRBD1,TGTGCCACCAGTGATGGACAGGAGGCTGGGGCCAACGTCCTGACTTTC,CATSDGQEAGANVLTF
TRBV6-2/TRBV6-3,.,TRBJ2-2,.,TGTGCCAGCAGTCCGCGGGACTGGAGGAACACCGGGGAGCTGTTTTTT,CASSPRDWRNTGELFF
TRBV28,.,TRBJ2-3,.,TGTGCCAGCAGTAGGACAGACCCCACAGATACGCAGTATTTT,CASSRTDPTDTQYF
TRBV11-2,.,TRBJ2-2,TRBD2,TGTGCCAGCAGCTTTCGTGGACTAGCGGAGAACACCGGGGAGCTGTTTTTT,CASSFRGLAENTGELFF
TRBV5-1,.,TRBJ2-1,TRBD2,TGCGCCAGCAGCTCGGGACTAGCGGGAGTCAATGAGCAGTTCTTC,CASSSGLAGVNEQFF
TRBV6-4,.,TRBJ1-5,.,TGTGCCAGCAGTAGTGGCACATCAAGGCCCCAGCATTTT,CASSSGTSRPQHF
TRBV28,.,TRBJ2-3,.,TGTGCCAGCAGTCCCTTTACAGATACGCAGTATTTT,CASSPFTDTQYF
TRBV27,.,TRBJ2-1,TRBD1,TGTGCCAGCAGCGACCTAAAGGGACAGTTTAGCTCCTACAATGAGCAGTTCTTC,CASSDLKGQFSSYNEQFF
TRBV19,.,TRBJ1-4,.,TGTGCCAGTAGCTTTGATCCCCGGTCTGAAAAACTGTTTTTT,CASSFDPRSEKLFF
TRBV2,.,TRBJ2-3,TRBD2,TGTGCCGTACCCCGGGGGGGCCCGACAGATACGCAGTATTTT,CAVPRGGPTDTQYF
TRBV5-4,.,TRBJ2-7,TRBD1,TGTGCCAGCAGTCCGACAGGGAGAAGGGAGCAGTACTTC,CASSPTGRREQYF
TRBV15,.,TRBJ2-3,.,TGTGCCACCAGCACCCCAGGGGGCACAGATACGCAGTATTTT,CATSTPGGTDTQYF
TRBV29-1,.,TRBJ1-1,.,TGCAGCGTTGCATTTGGTTCCAGGGCCTTCAACACTGAAGCTTTCTTT,CSVAFGSRAFNTEAFF
TRBV7-2,once,TRBJ2-5,.,TGTGCCAGCAGCTTAGTCTACTTGGAGACCCAGTACTTC,CASSLVYLETQYF
TRBV5-6,.,TRBJ1-2,TRBD1,TGTGCCAGCAGCTTCGGACAGGGCTATGGCTACACCTTC,CASSFGQGYGYTF
TRBV6-1,.,TRBJ1-5,.,TGTGCCAGCAGACAACAGGGATATAGCAATCAGCCCCAGCATTTT,CASRQQGYSNQPQHF
TRBV6-5,.,TRBJ2-5,TRBD2,TGTGCCAGCAGACCGCGGGGGATGTACGGGACCCAGTACTTC,CASRPRGMYGTQYF
TRBV28,.,TRBJ2-7,TRBD2,TGTGCCAGCAGTGGAGCCGGGACTAGCTTCCACGAGCAGTACTTC,CASSGAGTSFHEQYF
TRBV24-1,.,TRBJ1-6,.,TGTGCCACCAGTGACCCGAATTCACCCCTCCACTTT,CATSDPNSPLHF
TRBV7-9,.,TRBJ1-2,.,TGTGCCAGCAGCTTCGGTCCTAACTATGGCTACACCTTC,CASSFGPNYGYTF
TRBV5-1,.,TRBJ1-6,.,TGCGCCAGCAGCTTGAGTGGAGCAAATTCACCCCTCCACTTT,CASSLSGANSPLHF
TRBV5-4,once,TRBJ1-2,.,TGTGCCAGCAGCTTAGAACAGAGCTATGGCTACACCTTC,CASSLEQSYGYTF
TRBV6-2/TRBV6-3,few,TRBJ2-7,.,TGTGCCAGCAGTTACCCTTCGCTGGCCGCCGAGCAGTACTTC,CASSYPSLAAEQYF
TRBV19,.,TRBJ1-6,TRBD1,TGTGCCAGTCAACTAGGACAGGGAATCAATTCACCCCTCCACTTT,CASQLGQGINSPLHF
TRBV29-1,.,TRBJ1-1,.,TGCAGCGTTGACCTAGGCACTGAAGCTTTCTTT,CSVDLGTEAFF
TRBV9,once,TRBJ1-2,TRBD1,TGTGCCAGCAGCGTAGGGAGGGGGCGAAATGGCTACACCTTC,CASSVGRGRNGYTF
TRBV4-1,.,TRBJ1-1,TRBD1,TGCGCCAGCAGCCCCCAGCAGACAGGGGCGCTGACTGAAGCTTTCTTT,CASSPQQTGALTEAFF
TRBV7-6,.,TRBJ1-5,.,TGTGCCAGCAGCTTAACCGGGGAAAGCAATCAGCCCCAGCATTTT,CASSLTGESNQPQHF